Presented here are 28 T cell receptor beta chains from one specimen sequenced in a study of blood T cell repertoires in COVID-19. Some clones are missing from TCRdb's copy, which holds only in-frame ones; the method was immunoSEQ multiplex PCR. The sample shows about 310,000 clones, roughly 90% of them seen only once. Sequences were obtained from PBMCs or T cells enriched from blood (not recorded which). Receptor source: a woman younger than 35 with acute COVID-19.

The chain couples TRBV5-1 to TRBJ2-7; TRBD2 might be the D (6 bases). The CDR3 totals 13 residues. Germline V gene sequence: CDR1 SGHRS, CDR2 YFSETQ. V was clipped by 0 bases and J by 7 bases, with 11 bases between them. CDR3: CASSLASAGEQYF. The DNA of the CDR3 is TGCGCCAGCAGCTTGGCCTCTGCGGGGGAGCAGTACTTC.

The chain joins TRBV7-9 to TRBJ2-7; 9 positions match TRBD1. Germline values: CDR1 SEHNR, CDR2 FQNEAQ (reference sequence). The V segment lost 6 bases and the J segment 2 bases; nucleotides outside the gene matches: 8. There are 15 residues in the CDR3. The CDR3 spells CASSQSGTGTYEQYF. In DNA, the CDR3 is TGTGCCAGCAGTCAATCCGGGACAGGGACCTACGAGCAGTACTTC.

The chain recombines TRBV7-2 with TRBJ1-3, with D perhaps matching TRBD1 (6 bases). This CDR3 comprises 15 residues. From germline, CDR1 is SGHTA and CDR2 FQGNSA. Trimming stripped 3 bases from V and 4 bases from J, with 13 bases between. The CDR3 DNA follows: TGTGCCAGCAGCTTGGGGGGGGCTACAGGAAACACCATATATTTT. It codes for CASSLGGATGNTIYF. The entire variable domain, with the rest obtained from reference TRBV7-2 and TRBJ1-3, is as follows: GAGVSQSPSNKVTEKGKDVELRCDPISGHTALYWYRQSLGQGLEFLIYFQGNSAPDKSGLPSDRFSAERTGGSVSTLTIQRTQQEDSAVYLCASSLGGATGNTIYFGEGSWLTVV.

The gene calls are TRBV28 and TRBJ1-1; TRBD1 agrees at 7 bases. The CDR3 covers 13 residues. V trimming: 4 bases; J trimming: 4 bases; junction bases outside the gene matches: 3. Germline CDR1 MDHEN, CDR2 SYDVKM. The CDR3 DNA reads TGTGCCAGCAGTTCAGGGGGGAGCACTGAAGCTTTCTTT. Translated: CASSSGGSTEAFF.

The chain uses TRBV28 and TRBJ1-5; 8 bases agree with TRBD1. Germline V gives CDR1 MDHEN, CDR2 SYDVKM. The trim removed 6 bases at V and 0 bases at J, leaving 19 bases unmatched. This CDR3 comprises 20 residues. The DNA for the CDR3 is TGTGCCAGCAGCTTCCTCTCGACAGGGGAGATACTATATAGCAATCAGCCCCAGCATTTT. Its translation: CASSFLSTGEILYSNQPQHF.

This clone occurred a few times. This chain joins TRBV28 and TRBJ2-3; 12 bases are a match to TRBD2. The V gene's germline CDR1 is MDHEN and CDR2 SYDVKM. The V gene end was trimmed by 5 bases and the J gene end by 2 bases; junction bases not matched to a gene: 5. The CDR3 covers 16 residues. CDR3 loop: CASSLGLAGPTDTQYF. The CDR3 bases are TGTGCCAGCAGTCTCGGACTAGCGGGACCCACAGATACGCAGTATTTT.

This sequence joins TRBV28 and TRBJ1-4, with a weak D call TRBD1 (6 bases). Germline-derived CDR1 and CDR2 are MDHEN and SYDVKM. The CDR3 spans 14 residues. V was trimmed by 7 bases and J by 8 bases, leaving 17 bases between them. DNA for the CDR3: TGTGCCAGCAAAGGACAGCCACTCGGGGAAAAACTGTTTTTT. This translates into CASKGQPLGEKLFF.

CDR3 nucleotide sequence: TGTGCCAGCAGTTACGGGGCAGGGTATGCCTACGAGCAGTACTTC. As protein: CASSYGAGYAYEQYF. The rearrangement joins TRBV6-5 to TRBJ2-7; maybe TRBD1 (5 bases). The CDR3 contains 15 residues. The germline V gene encodes CDR1 MNHEY and CDR2 SVGAGI. V was trimmed by 2 bases and J by 2 bases, leaving 13 bases between them.

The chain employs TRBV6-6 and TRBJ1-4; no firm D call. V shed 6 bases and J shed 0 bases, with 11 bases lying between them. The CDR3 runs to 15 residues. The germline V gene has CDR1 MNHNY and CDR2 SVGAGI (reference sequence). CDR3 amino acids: CASSDRDATNEKLFF. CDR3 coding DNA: TGTGCCAGCAGCGATAGAGATGCAACTAATGAAAAACTGTTTTTT.

This CDR3 reads CASSETRSNTEAFF. The CDR3 DNA reads as TGTGCCAGCAGCGAAACTCGATCGAACACTGAAGCTTTCTTT. V is TRBV28 and J is TRBJ1-1; D not certain. V was clipped by 6 bases and J by 1 base, with 12 bases between them. This CDR3 spans 14 amino acids. CDR1 and CDR2 (germline): MDHEN, SYDVKM.

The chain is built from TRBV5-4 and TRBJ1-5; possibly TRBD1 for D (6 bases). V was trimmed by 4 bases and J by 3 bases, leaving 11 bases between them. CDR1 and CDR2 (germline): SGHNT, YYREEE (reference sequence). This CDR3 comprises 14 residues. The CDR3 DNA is TGTGCCAGCAGCGCGGGGGGGCACAATCAGCCCCAGCATTTT. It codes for CASSAGGHNQPQHF.

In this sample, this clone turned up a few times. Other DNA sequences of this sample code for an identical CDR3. The CDR3 DNA reads TGTGCCAGCAGTTCAGGGCAGGGAAACCAGCCCCAGCATTTT. Translated, it gives CASSSGQGNQPQHF. The rearrangement joins TRBV28 to TRBJ1-5; a weak D match, TRBD1 (5 bases). Germline V CDR1 and CDR2: MDHEN, SYDVKM. With 4 bases removed from V and 7 bases from J, the gap between germline ends came to 14 bases. The CDR3 has 14 residues.

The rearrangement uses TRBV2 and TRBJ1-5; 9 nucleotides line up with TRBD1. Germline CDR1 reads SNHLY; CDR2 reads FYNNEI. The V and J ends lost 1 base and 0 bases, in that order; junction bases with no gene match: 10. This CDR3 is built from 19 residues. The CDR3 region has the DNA TGTGCCAGCAGTGAAGTTGGGGGACAGGGTTGGAATAGCAATCAGCCCCAGCATTTT. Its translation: CASSEVGGQGWNSNQPQHF.

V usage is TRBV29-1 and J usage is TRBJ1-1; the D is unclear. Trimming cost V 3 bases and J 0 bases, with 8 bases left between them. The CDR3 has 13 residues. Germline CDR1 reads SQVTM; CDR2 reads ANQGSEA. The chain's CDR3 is CSVDGRMNTEAFF. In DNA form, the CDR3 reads TGCAGCGTTGATGGCAGGATGAACACTGAAGCTTTCTTT.

The CDR3 loop reads CASSYDKKLSEQYF. Here the CDR3 DNA reads TGTGCCAGCAGCTATGACAAGAAACTCTCCGAGCAGTACTTC. The chain is built from TRBV7-9 and TRBJ2-7, with no clear D. The CDR3 sequence is 14 residues long. In germline, CDR1 is SEHNR, CDR2 FQNEAQ (reference sequence). Trimming removed 4 bases at V and 6 bases at J, with 16 bases between.

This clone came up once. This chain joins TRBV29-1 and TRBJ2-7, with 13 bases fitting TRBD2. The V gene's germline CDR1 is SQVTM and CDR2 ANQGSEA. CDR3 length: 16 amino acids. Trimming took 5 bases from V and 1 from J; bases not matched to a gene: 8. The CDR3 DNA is TGCAGCGTTTTCGGACTAGCGGGAGTTAGGTCCTACGAGCAGTACTTC. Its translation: CSVFGLAGVRSYEQYF.

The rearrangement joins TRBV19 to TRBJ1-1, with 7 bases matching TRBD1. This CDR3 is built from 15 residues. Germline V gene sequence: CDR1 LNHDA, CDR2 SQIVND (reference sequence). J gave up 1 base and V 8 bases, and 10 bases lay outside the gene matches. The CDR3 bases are TGTGCCAGTGGTACTACAGGGGCCAGGAACACTGAAGCTTTCTTT. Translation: CASGTTGARNTEAFF.

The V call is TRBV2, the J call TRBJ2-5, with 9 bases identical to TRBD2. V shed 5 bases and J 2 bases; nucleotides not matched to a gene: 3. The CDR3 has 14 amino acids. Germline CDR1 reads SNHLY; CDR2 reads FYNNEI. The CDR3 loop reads CASSLAGGQETQYF. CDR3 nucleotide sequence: TGTGCCAGCAGTCTGGCGGGAGGGCAAGAGACCCAGTACTTC.

Here the CDR3 reads CASSSGVWGYGYTF. CDR3 nucleotide sequence: TGTGCCAGCAGCTCGGGGGTGTGGGGCTATGGCTACACCTTC. This chain connects TRBV28 to TRBJ1-2; possible D gene TRBD1, 5 bases. This CDR3 spans 14 amino acids. The germline CDR1 and CDR2 sequences are MDHEN and SYDVKM. V lost 6 bases to trimming and J lost 4 bases, with 15 bases between them.

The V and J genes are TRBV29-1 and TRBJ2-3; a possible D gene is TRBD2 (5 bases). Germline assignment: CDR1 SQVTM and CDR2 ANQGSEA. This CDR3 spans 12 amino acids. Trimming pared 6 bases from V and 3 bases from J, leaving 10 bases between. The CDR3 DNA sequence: TGCAGCGTAGCGGCTCAGACAGATACGCAGTATTTT. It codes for CSVAAQTDTQYF.

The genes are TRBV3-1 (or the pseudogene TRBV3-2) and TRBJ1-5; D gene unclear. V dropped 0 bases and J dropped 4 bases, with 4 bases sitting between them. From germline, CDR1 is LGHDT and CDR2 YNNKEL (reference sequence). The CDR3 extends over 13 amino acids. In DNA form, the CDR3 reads TGTGCCAGCAGCCAAGAAGAGAATCAGCCCCAGCATTTT. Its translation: CASSQEENQPQHF.

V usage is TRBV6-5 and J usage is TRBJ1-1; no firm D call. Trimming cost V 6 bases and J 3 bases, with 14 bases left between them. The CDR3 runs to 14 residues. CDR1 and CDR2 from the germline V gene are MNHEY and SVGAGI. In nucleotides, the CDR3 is TGTGCCAGCAGCTTTCTGGATCGGGACACTGAAGCTTTCTTT. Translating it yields CASSFLDRDTEAFF.

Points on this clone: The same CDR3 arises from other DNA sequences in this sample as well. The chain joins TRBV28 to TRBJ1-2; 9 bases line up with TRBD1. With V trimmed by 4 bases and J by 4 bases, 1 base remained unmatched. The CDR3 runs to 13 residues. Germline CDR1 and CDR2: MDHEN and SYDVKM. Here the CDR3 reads CASSSGQGYGYTF. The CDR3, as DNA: TGTGCCAGCAGTTCGGGACAGGGCTATGGCTACACCTTC.

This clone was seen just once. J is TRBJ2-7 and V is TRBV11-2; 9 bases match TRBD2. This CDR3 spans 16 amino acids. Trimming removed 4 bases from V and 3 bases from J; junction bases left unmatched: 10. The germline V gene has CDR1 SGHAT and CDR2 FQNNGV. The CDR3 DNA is TGTGCCAGCAGCTCCCAGGGAGGGACTAGCATCTACGAGCAGTACTTC. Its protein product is CASSSQGGTSIYEQYF.

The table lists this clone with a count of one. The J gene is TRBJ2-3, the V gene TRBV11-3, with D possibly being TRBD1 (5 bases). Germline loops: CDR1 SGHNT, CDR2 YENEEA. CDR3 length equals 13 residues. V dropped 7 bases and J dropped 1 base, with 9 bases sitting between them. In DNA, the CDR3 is TGTGCCAGCACAGGGTATCGCACAGATACGCAGTATTTT. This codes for CASTGYRTDTQYF.

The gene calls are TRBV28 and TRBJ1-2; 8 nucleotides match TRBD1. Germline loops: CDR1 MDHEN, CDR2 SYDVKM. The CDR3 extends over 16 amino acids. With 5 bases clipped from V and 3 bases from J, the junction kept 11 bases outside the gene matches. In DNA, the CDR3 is TGTGCCAGCAGTCTGCTTACAGGGGGTTCTGACTATGGCTACACCTTC. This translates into CASSLLTGGSDYGYTF.

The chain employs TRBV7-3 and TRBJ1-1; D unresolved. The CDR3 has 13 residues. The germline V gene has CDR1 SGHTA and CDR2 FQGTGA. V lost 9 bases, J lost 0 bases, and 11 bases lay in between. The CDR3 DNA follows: TGTGCCAGTCGGAGGGAGATGAACACTGAAGCTTTCTTT. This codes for CASRREMNTEAFF.

CDR3 region: CASSAGLAGGLYEQYF. The CDR3 coding sequence is TGTGCCAGCAGCGCAGGACTAGCGGGAGGCCTCTACGAGCAGTACTTC. The chain uses TRBV9 and TRBJ2-7, with TRBD2 matching over 14 bases. Germline trimming cut 3 bases from V and 3 bases from J; bases unmatched to any gene: 5. The CDR3 covers 16 residues. Germline loops: CDR1 SGDLS, CDR2 YYNGEE.